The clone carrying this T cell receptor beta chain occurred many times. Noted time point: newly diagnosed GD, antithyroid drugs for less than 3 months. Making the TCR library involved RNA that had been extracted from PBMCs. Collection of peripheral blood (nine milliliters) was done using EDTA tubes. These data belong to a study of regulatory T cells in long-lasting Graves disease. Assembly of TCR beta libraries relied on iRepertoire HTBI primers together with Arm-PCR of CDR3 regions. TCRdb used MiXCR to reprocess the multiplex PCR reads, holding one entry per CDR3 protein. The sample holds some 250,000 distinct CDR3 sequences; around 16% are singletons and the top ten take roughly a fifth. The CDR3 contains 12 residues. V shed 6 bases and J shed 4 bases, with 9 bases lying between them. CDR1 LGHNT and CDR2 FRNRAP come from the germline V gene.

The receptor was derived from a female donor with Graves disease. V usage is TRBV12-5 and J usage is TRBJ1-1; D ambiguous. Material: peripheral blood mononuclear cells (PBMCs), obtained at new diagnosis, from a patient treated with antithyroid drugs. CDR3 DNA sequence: TGTGCTAGTGGCCGGACGATCACTGAAGCTTTCTTT. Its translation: CASGRTITEAFF.